The rows below give T cell receptor beta chains drawn from one sample of a study of cytomegalovirus exposure and HLA in healthy donors. Sequencing used immunoSEQ multiplex PCR; TCRdb keeps in-frame clones, though not all of them. Among roughly 190,000 clones listed, just under 75% were seen once. The sample consisted of PBMCs. Receptors originate from a woman between 25 and 40 years old in good health and CMV-seropositive. The CDR3 runs from the conserved cysteine through the conserved F or W. Fields, in order: J gene, V gene, D gene, clone size, CDR3 protein, CDR3 DNA. The D gene is left open where the match is weak. Size is omitted from some rows. Given values are once, few, many or a class for expanded clones.

TRBJ2-7	TRBV19	TRBD1	once	CASSPGQGPPFSYEQYF	TGTGCCAGTAGCCCGGGACAGGGGCCACCGTTCTCCTACGAGCAGTACTTC
TRBJ2-1	TRBV7-9	-	-	CAVRSYNEQFF	TGTGCCGTCCGCTCCTACAATGAGCAGTTCTTC
TRBJ2-4	TRBV6-1	TRBD2	-	CASSEGEGTSQYF	TGTGCCAGCAGTGAAGGGGAGGGAACTAGTCAGTACTTC
TRBJ2-3	TRBV5-1	TRBD2	-	CASRQTFSGSRDTQYF	TGCGCCAGCCGCCAAACATTTAGCGGGAGTAGGGATACGCAGTATTTT
TRBJ2-7	TRBV4-2	-	-	CASSQASLYEQYF	TGTGCCAGCAGCCAAGCTAGTCTGTACGAGCAGTACTTC
TRBJ2-3	TRBV28	-	-	CASSRLRAGSRDTQYF	TGTGCCAGCAGTCGCCTAAGGGCGGGTTCACGAGATACGCAGTATTTT
TRBJ1-2	TRBV6-6	TRBD1	-	CASSYSGTGGDGYTF	TGTGCCAGCAGTTACTCTGGGACAGGGGGCGATGGCTACACCTTC
TRBJ1-6	TRBV27	-	-	CASSLSSWTVINNSPLHF	TGTGCCAGCAGTTTATCAAGCTGGACAGTAATCAATAATTCACCCCTCCACTTT
TRBJ1-1	TRBV28	-	-	CASSSPVRQNTEAFF	TGTGCCAGCAGTTCTCCCGTCAGGCAGAACACTGAAGCTTTCTTT
TRBJ1-1	TRBV6-5	TRBD1	-	CASSTETGGVTEAFF	TGTGCCAGCAGTACCGAAACAGGGGGCGTCACTGAAGCTTTCTTT
TRBJ2-3	TRBV18	-	-	CASSPRTTTDTQYF	TGTGCCAGCTCACCAAGGACTACCACAGATACGCAGTATTTT
TRBJ2-3	TRBV27	TRBD2	once	CASVKAGVPDTQYF	TGTGCCAGCGTAAAGGCGGGAGTCCCAGATACGCAGTATTTT
TRBJ1-1	TRBV14	-	-	CASSQDLWPNTEAFF	TGTGCCAGCAGCCAAGATCTGTGGCCGAACACTGAAGCTTTCTTT
TRBJ1-2	TRBV9	-	-	CASSPSDSDLTF	TGTGCCAGCAGCCCCTCTGACAGCGATTTAACCTTC
TRBJ2-1	TRBV21-1	-	-	CASSSKGRGSYNEQFF	TGTGCCAGCAGCTCCAAGGGGCGGGGGTCTTACAATGAGCAGTTCTTC
TRBJ2-1	TRBV5-1	-	-	CASSLGVSSGYASSYNEQFF	TGCGCCAGCAGCTTGGGCGTTTCTTCGGGGTATGCGAGCTCCTACAATGAGCAGTTCTTC
TRBJ2-1	TRBV7-9	TRBD1	-	CASSVQGYEQFF	TGTGCCAGCAGCGTACAGGGGTATGAGCAGTTCTTC
TRBJ1-1	TRBV5-4	TRBD1	few	CASSLAAGGMNTEAFF	TGTGCCAGCAGCTTGGCCGCAGGGGGGATGAACACTGAAGCTTTCTTT
TRBJ1-4	TRBV6-1	TRBD1	-	CASSPGQGEKLVF	TGTGCCAGCAGTCCGGGACAGGGTGAAAAACTGGTTTTT
TRBJ2-1	TRBV7-6	TRBD2	few	CASSSVALAGGVEQFF	TGTGCCAGCAGCTCCGTGGCGCTAGCGGGAGGGGTTGAGCAGTTCTTC
TRBJ2-7	TRBV15	TRBD2	-	CATSRGGGSDEQYF	TGTGCCACCAGCAGAGGGGGCGGGAGTGACGAGCAGTACTTC
TRBJ1-6	TRBV5-1	-	-	CASSLGSGVSPLHF	TGCGCCAGCAGCTTGGGGTCAGGGGTTTCACCCCTCCACTTT
TRBJ2-7	TRBV29-1	TRBD2	-	CSVNSGSGEQYF	TGCAGCGTTAATAGCGGGAGCGGCGAGCAGTACTTC
TRBJ2-7	TRBV5-4	-	-	CASSSGAGSADVYNEQYF	TGTGCCAGCAGCTCTGGGGCAGGATCGGCCGACGTCTACAACGAGCAGTACTTC
TRBJ2-5	TRBV5-1	TRBD2	-	CASTPRAGAGEQYF	TGCGCCAGCACCCCCCGAGCGGGAGCGGGGGAGCAGTACTTC
TRBJ2-7	TRBV7-2	TRBD2	-	CASSSSTSGGSSYEQYF	TGTGCCAGCAGCTCTTCGACTAGCGGGGGTAGCTCCTACGAGCAGTACTTC
TRBJ2-3	TRBV28	-	-	CASRIAASTDTQYF	TGTGCCAGCAGGATAGCGGCTAGCACAGATACGCAGTATTTT
TRBJ2-1	TRBV28	TRBD2	-	CASKEGLAVYNEQFF	TGTGCCAGCAAGGAGGGACTAGCGGTCTACAATGAGCAGTTCTTC
TRBJ2-7	TRBV28	TRBD2	-	CASRTDRELAGGPPYEQYF	TGTGCCAGCAGAACGGACAGGGAACTAGCGGGAGGACCCCCCTACGAGCAGTACTTC
TRBJ2-1	TRBV19	TRBD2	-	CASSPAGVLAGVSFEQFF	TGTGCCAGTAGTCCGGCTGGGGTACTAGCGGGAGTTTCATTTGAGCAGTTCTTC
TRBJ1-2	TRBV5-6	-	-	CASSLGRNYGYTF	TGTGCCAGCAGCTTGGGTAGAAACTATGGCTACACCTTC
TRBJ2-7	TRBV25-1	TRBD2	-	CASSEASGISYEQYF	TGTGCCAGCAGTGAGGCTAGCGGGATCTCCTACGAGCAGTACTTC
TRBJ2-7	TRBV29-1	TRBD1	-	CSVEGQGGYEQYF	TGCAGCGTTGAAGGACAGGGGGGGTACGAGCAGTACTTC
TRBJ2-1	TRBV7-9	TRBD2	-	CASSLGLAGVLGEQFF	TGTGCCAGCAGCTTGGGACTAGCGGGAGTATTAGGTGAGCAGTTCTTC
TRBJ2-4	TRBV27	TRBD2	-	CASSVLAGASIQYF	TGTGCCAGCAGTGTACTAGCGGGAGCCTCCATTCAGTACTTC
TRBJ2-1	TRBV27	TRBD2	-	CASSLYPSGGSYNEQFF	TGTGCCAGCAGTTTATACCCTAGCGGGGGATCCTACAATGAGCAGTTCTTC
TRBJ1-6	TRBV5-1	TRBD1	once	CASSAGQGVTYSPLHF	TGCGCCAGCAGCGCGGGACAGGGGGTAACTTATTCACCCCTCCACTTT
TRBJ1-1	TRBV19	-	once	CASSVGVGTMNTEAFF	TGTGCCAGTAGTGTGGGAGTGGGTACAATGAACACTGAAGCTTTCTTT
TRBJ1-2	TRBV9	-	few	CASSGTVPIGGYTF	TGTGCCAGCAGCGGGACAGTCCCGATCGGGGGCTACACCTTC
TRBJ2-5	TRBV5-3	TRBD2	few	CARSPRELAGETQYF	TGTGCCAGAAGCCCTCGGGAGCTAGCGGGAGAGACCCAGTACTTC
TRBJ1-6	TRBV28	-	few	CASSLDGLNNSPLHF	TGTGCCAGCAGTTTAGACGGGTTGAATAATTCACCCCTCCACTTT
TRBJ2-7	TRBV5-1	TRBD1	-	CASSLGPRQRQGEYEQYF	TGCGCCAGCAGCCTTGGACCTCGCCAAAGACAGGGAGAATACGAGCAGTACTTC
TRBJ2-7	TRBV7-9	TRBD2	-	CASSLDGGRVYEQYF	TGTGCCAGCAGTTTAGACGGCGGGAGAGTGTACGAGCAGTACTTC
TRBJ2-2	TRBV18	TRBD1	-	CASSLRTGDTGELFF	TGTGCCAGCTCACTCCGGACAGGGGACACCGGGGAGCTGTTTTTT
TRBJ2-1	TRBV6-5	TRBD2	-	CASSSQGLAGGEQFF	TGTGCCAGCAGTTCCCAAGGACTAGCTGGGGGGGAGCAGTTCTTC
TRBJ1-2	TRBV6-6	-	-	CASSQTWDSAPYGYTF	TGTGCCAGCAGTCAGACCTGGGACTCAGCACCCTATGGCTACACCTTC